Each of the 15 T cell receptor beta chains below was sequenced from the same sample in a study of control samples from healthy donors and cancer patients. This table comes from immunoSEQ multiplex PCR, and its TCRdb copy is limited to in-frame clones, with some not included. The data contain under 150,000 clones, 85% to 95% of them seen just once; the ten biggest clones take up 3.6%. The sample comprised blood. The receptors here all came from a young man in good health.

This sequence joins TRBV7-2 and TRBJ1-4, with D possibly TRBD1 on 5 matching bases. Trimming took 4 bases from V and 1 from J, leaving 13 bases between them. The CDR3 totals 16 residues. Germline V gene data show CDR1 as SGHTA and CDR2 as FQGNSA. The CDR3 here is CASSSRWGRTNEKLFF. Written as DNA, the CDR3 is TGTGCCAGCAGCTCCCGTTGGGGGAGAACTAATGAAAAACTGTTTTTT. The whole variable domain, remainder taken from reference TRBV7-2 and TRBJ1-4, is GAGVSQSPSNKVTEKGKDVELRCDPISGHTALYWYRQSLGQGLEFLIYFQGNSAPDKSGLPSDRFSAERTGGSVSTLTIQRTQQEDSAVYLCASSSRWGRTNEKLFFGSGTQLSVL.

V and J are TRBV9 and TRBJ2-1, with 7 bases lining up with TRBD1. The CDR3 has 16 amino acids. CDR1 and CDR2 from the germline V gene are SGDLS and YYNGEE. Unmatched junction bases numbered 8, after V lost 0 bases and J lost 5 bases. The chain's CDR3 is CASSVEGRGPDNEQFF. CDR3 nucleotide sequence: TGTGCCAGCAGCGTAGAGGGAAGGGGGCCGGACAATGAGCAGTTCTTC. Complete variable domain (other parts from reference TRBV9 and TRBJ2-1): DSGVTQTPKHLITATGQRVTLRCSPRSGDLSVYWYQQSLDQGLQFLIQYYNGEERAKGNILERFSAQQFPDLHSELNLSSLELGDSALYFCASSVEGRGPDNEQFFGPGTRLTVL.

This chain connects TRBV27 to TRBJ1-2; D unclear. V was pared by 5 bases and J by 0 bases, with 13 bases between. The germline CDR1 and CDR2 sequences are MNHEY and SMNVEV (reference sequence). CDR3 length equals 15 residues. DNA for the CDR3: TGTGCCAGCAGTCTTAGGCGAGCCCCTAACTATGGCTACACCTTC. Translation: CASSLRRAPNYGYTF.

The chain is built from TRBV3-1 (or the pseudogene TRBV3-2) and TRBJ2-7; TRBD1 or TRBD2 may be the D gene (7 bases each). From germline, CDR1 is LGHDT and CDR2 YNNKEL (reference sequence). The CDR3 loop spans 14 amino acids. Trimming took 1 base from V and 4 from J, leaving 11 bases between them. CDR3 nucleotide sequence: TGTGCCAGCAGCCAAGGCAGGGGGGGGTACGAGCAGTACTTC. It encodes CASSQGRGGYEQYF.

The chain couples TRBV7-2 to TRBJ1-3, with D perhaps matching TRBD1 (6 bases). The length of the CDR3 is 17 residues. The germline V gene has CDR1 SGHTA and CDR2 FQGNSA. The germline V and J ends were trimmed by 5 bases and 4 bases, with 21 bases remaining between them. The CDR3 loop is CASSRRGRGLGGNTIYF. DNA of the CDR3: TGTGCCAGCAGCCGCAGGGGTAGGGGACTAGGGGGAAACACCATATATTTT.

The rearrangement joins TRBV25-1 to TRBJ2-3; possibly TRBD2 for D (7 bases). V was trimmed by 1 base and J by 8 bases, leaving 16 bases between them. Germline CDR1 is MGHDK and CDR2 is SYGVNS. This CDR3 is 15 amino acids long. CDR3 in DNA: TGTGCCAGCAGTGAATCGTGGGGGGGCGGAGGTACGCAGTATTTT. Translation: CASSESWGGGGTQYF.

The CDR3 DNA reads TGTGCCAGCAGCTTGGGCCCGGGGTACGGAAACACCATATATTTT. Residues: CASSLGPGYGNTIYF. The rearrangement links TRBV5-6 to TRBJ1-3; D not certain. Germline lookup yields CDR1 SGHDT and CDR2 YYEEEE. The CDR3 is made up of 15 amino acids. V gave up 0 bases and J gave up 4 bases, with 11 bases separating them.

The V and J genes are TRBV6-2 or TRBV6-3 and TRBJ2-7, with a possible D match to TRBD2 (6 bases). Trimming stripped 0 bases from V and 2 bases from J, with 14 bases between. The CDR3 totals 16 residues. The germline gives CDR1 MNHEY, CDR2 SVGEGT. CDR3 in amino acids: CASSYSARRATYEQYF. DNA for the CDR3: TGTGCCAGCAGTTACTCGGCAAGGAGGGCTACCTACGAGCAGTACTTC.

J is TRBJ2-7 and V is TRBV3-1 (or the pseudogene TRBV3-2), with 8 bases fitting TRBD1. V lost 6 bases, J lost 1 base, and 5 bases stayed unmatched. CDR3 length: 14 amino acids. Germline V gene data show CDR1 as LGHDT and CDR2 as YNNKEL (reference sequence). CDR3 in amino acids: CASRRTGSSYEQYF. As DNA, the CDR3 is TGTGCCAGCAGAAGGACAGGGTCATCCTACGAGCAGTACTTC.

V gene TRBV29-1 combines with J gene TRBJ1-1; TRBD1 might be the D (6 bases). This CDR3 spans 12 amino acids. Germline V gene lookup returns CDR1 SQVTM and CDR2 ANQGSEA. V shed 6 bases and J shed 1 base, with 9 bases lying between them. The CDR3, as DNA: TGCAGCGTGACAGGCCAGAACACTGAAGCTTTCTTT. Protein product: CSVTGQNTEAFF.

This chain uses TRBV2 with TRBJ2-1; unclear D gene. The CDR3 spans 14 residues. Germline V gene lookup returns CDR1 SNHLY and CDR2 FYNNEI. V was pared by 4 bases and J by 2 bases, with 9 bases between. The CDR3 DNA reads as TGTGCCAGCAGTGTCGACGACGCCTACAATGAGCAGTTCTTC. Encoded protein: CASSVDDAYNEQFF.

The chain recombines TRBV6-4 with TRBJ1-1; 9 nucleotides match TRBD1. Germline CDR1 is MRHNA and CDR2 is SNTAGT. The V and J ends lost 4 bases and 11 bases, in that order; junction bases with no gene match: 8. This CDR3 spans 13 amino acids. CDR3 loop: CASSAGTGLAAFF. The CDR3 DNA reads TGTGCCAGCAGTGCCGGGACAGGGCTAGCGGCTTTCTTT.

The rearrangement links TRBV27 to TRBJ2-1; 11 bases are shared with TRBD2. Germline loops: CDR1 MNHEY, CDR2 SMNVEV (reference sequence). The ends lost 4 bases at V and 5 bases at J; junction bases unmatched: 10. The CDR3 covers 17 residues. The CDR3 reads CASSSAVLAGGHNEQFF. The CDR3 DNA reads as TGTGCCAGCAGTTCCGCAGTCCTAGCGGGGGGTCACAATGAGCAGTTCTTC.

This rearrangement joins TRBV12-2 to TRBJ1-5. TRBV12-2 is flagged as a pseudogene. The CDR3 consists of 13 residues. The CDR3 DNA reads as TGTGCAAGCCACGAGCTGGGGAATCAGCCCCAGCATTTT. Residues: CASHELGNQPQHF.

V is TRBV2 and J is TRBJ1-3; TRBD1 might be the D (5 bases). Germline V gives CDR1 SNHLY, CDR2 FYNNEI. Trimming removed 6 bases from V and 0 bases from J, with 18 bases in between. There are 17 residues in the CDR3. In DNA, the CDR3 is TGTGCCAGCAGATGGACATTCCTACGAGGCTCTGGAAACACCATATATTTT. It translates to CASRWTFLRGSGNTIYF.